This T cell receptor (beta chain) was captured in a study of radiotherapy plus CTLA-4 blockade in lung cancer. Study as a whole: Objective responses were documented in around a sixth of patients, with disease control in 31%.

This clone appeared many times. The antigen remains undetermined. The table came from immunoSEQ multiplex PCR; TCRdb's copy has only in-frame clones and leaves some out. The sample includes under 65,000 clones, roughly four fifths of them seen just once. CDR3 length equals 13 residues. The germline V gene has CDR1 MNHEY and CDR2 SVGAGI. V lost 6 bases and J lost 4, with 10 bases in between. Study-wide results and limits: Tumor-derived TCR clones expanded in blood after radiotherapy plus ipilimumab.

The rearrangement links TRBV6-5 to TRBJ1-3; tentative D call: TRBD1 (6 bases). This sample comprised peripheral blood, obtained from a patient treated with radiotherapy plus ipilimumab. This receptor was identified in a human donor with non-small cell lung cancer whose response to radiotherapy plus ipilimumab could not be evaluated. The CDR3 DNA sequence: TGTGCCAGCAGCGGACAGCTAGGAAACACCATATATTTT. It codes for CASSGQLGNTIYF.